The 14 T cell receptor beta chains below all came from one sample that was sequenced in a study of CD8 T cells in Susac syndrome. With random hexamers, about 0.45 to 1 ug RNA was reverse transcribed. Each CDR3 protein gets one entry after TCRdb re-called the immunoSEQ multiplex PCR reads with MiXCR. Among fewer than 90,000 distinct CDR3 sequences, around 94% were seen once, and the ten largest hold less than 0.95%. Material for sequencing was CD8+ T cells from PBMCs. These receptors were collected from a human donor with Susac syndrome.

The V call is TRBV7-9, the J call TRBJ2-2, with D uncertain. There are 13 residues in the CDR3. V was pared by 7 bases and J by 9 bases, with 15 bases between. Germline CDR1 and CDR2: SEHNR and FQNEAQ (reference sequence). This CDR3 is CASTPGPSRELFF. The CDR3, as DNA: TGTGCCAGCACCCCTGGCCCCTCCCGGGAGCTGTTTTTT.

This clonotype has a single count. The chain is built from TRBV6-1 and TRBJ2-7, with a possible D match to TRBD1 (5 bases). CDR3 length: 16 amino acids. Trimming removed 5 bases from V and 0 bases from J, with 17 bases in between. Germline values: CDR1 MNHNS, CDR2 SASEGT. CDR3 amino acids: CASSPPSRTSSYEQYF. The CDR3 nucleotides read TGTGCCAGCAGTCCCCCTTCTAGGACAAGCTCCTACGAGCAGTACTTC.

The CDR3 spells CASSWTRGTYEQYF. CDR3 sequence (DNA): TGTGCCAGCAGTTGGACTAGGGGAACCTACGAGCAGTACTTC. V is TRBV27 and J is TRBJ2-7; 7 bases agree with TRBD2. V was pared by 4 bases and J by 2 bases, with 5 bases of the junction left unmatched. The CDR3 contains 14 residues. Germline-derived CDR1 and CDR2 are MNHEY and SMNVEV (reference sequence).

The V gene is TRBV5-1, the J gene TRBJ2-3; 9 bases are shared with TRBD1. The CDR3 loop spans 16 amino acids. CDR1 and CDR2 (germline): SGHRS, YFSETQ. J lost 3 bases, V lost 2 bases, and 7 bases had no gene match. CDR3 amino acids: CASSLGADRGTDTQYF. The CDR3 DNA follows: TGCGCCAGCAGCTTAGGCGCGGACAGGGGAACAGATACGCAGTATTTT.

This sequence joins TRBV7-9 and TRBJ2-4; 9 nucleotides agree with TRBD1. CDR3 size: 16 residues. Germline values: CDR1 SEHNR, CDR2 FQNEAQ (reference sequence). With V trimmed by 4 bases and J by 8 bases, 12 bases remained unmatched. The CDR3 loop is CASSSRTGVNLDIQYF. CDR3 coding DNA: TGTGCCAGCAGCTCCCGGACAGGGGTTAACTTGGACATTCAGTACTTC.

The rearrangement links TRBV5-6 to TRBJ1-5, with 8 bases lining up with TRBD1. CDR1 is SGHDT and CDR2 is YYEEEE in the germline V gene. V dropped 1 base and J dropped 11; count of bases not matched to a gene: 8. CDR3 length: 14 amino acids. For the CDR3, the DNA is TGTGCCAGCAGCTTGACAGGGGGACTTGTGGCCCAGCATTTT. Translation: CASSLTGGLVAQHF.

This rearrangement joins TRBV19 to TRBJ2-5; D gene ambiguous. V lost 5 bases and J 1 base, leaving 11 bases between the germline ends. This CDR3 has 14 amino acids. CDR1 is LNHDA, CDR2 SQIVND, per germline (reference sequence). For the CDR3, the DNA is TGTGCCAGTAGTTATTCTTGGGCCCAAGAGACCCAGTACTTC. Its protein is CASSYSWAQETQYF. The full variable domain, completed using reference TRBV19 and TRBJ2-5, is DGGITQSPKYLFRKEGQNVTLSCEQNLNHDAMYWYRQDPGQGLRLIYYSQIVNDFQKGDIAEGYSVSREKKESFPLTVTSAQKNPTAFYLCASSYSWAQETQYFGPGTRLLVL.

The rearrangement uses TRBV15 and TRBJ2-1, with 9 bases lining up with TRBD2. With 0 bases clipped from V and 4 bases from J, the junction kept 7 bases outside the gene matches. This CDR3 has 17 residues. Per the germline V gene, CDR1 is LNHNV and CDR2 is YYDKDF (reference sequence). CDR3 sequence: CATSRDGSGRGYNEQFF. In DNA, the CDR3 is TGTGCCACCAGCAGAGATGGTAGCGGGAGAGGGTACAATGAGCAGTTCTTC. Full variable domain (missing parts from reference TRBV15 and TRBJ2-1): DAMVIQNPRYQVTQFGKPVTLSCSQTLNHNVMYWYQQKSSQAPKLLFHYYDKDFNNEADTPDNFQSRRPNTSFCFLDIRSPGLGDTAMYLCATSRDGSGRGYNEQFFGPGTRLTVL.

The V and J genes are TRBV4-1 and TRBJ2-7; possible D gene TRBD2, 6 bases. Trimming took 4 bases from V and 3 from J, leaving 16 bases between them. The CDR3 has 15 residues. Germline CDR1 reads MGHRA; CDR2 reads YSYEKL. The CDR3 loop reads CASSPHRRGHYEQYF. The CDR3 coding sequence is TGCGCCAGCAGCCCCCACCGGAGGGGCCACTACGAGCAGTACTTC.

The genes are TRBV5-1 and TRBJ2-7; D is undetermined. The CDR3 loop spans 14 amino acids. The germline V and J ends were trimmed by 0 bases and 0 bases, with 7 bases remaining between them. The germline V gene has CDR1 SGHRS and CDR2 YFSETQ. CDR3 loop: CASSLGVDSYEQYF. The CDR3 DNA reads TGCGCCAGCAGCTTGGGGGTAGACTCCTACGAGCAGTACTTC.

The DNA of the CDR3 is TGTGCCAGCAGTCATTTAACCAGCGGGGGAAGAGTGGTGGGCAAAAACATTCAGTACTTC. Its protein is CASSHLTSGGRVVGKNIQYF. The rearrangement links TRBV7-8 to TRBJ2-4; 8 bases map to TRBD2. Germline CDR1 SGHVS, CDR2 FQNEAQ. The CDR3 covers 20 residues. The V segment lost 6 bases and the J segment 3 bases; nucleotides outside the gene matches: 22.

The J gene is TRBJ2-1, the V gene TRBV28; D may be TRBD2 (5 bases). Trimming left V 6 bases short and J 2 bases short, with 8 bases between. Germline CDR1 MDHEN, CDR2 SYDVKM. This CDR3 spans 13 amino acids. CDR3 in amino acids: CASSSTTYNEQFF. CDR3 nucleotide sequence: TGTGCCAGCAGCTCGACTACCTACAATGAGCAGTTCTTC.

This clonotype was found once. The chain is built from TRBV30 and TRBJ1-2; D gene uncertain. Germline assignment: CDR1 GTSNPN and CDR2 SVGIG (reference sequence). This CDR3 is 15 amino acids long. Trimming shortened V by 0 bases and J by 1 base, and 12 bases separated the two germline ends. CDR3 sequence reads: CAWSVLPDYNYGYTF. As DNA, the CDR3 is TGTGCCTGGAGTGTACTTCCAGACTATAACTATGGCTACACCTTC.

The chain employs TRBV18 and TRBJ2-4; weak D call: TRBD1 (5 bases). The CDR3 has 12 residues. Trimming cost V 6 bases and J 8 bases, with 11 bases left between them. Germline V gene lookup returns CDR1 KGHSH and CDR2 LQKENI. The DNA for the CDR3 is TGTGCCAGCTCCCAGGGTCCGGACATTCAGTACTTC. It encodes CASSQGPDIQYF.